This T cell receptor (beta chain) was identified in a study of T-cell reconstitution after alpha-beta-depleted transplantation in children. Study findings and constraints: Fresh T-cell production supplied most of the T-cell counts and diversity seen one year after transplant. Expanded graft clones numbering several hundred reportedly gave rise to alpha-beta T cells about two months after transplant.

This CDR3 has 13 residues. V lost 3 bases and J lost 4, with 7 bases in between. Preparation of the TCRbeta library involved a method that used unique molecular identifiers. TCRdb reprocessed the PCR reads via MiXCR and lists one record per CDR3 protein. The repertoire holds around 420,000 distinct CDR3 sequences, with around 15% as singletons. Many counts were recorded for this clonotype. Its target is unknown. The receptor comes from a boy under two years old who had a stem cell transplant for Wiskott-Aldrich syndrome, so the T cells may come from the graft donor. The sequences come from PBMCs, mostly from graft donor cells, collected 360 days after TCRalphabeta/CD19-depleted stem cell transplant. V and J are TRBV12-3 or TRBV12-4 and TRBJ1-5; tentative D call: TRBD1 (5 bases). Written as DNA, the CDR3 is TGTGCCAGCAGTTTTTGGGGGAATCAGCCCCAGCATTTT. The encoded protein is CASSFWGNQPQHF.